These T cell receptor beta chains were read from a single sample in a study of shared clonotypes between healthy human individuals. Clones were sequenced by immunoSEQ multiplex PCR, and TCRdb holds only the in-frame ones, with some missing. Among approximately 2.1 million clones listed, more than 80% were seen once. Sequences were obtained from naive CD4+ T cells from PBMCs. Source of these receptors: a man aged 18-30 years in good health. Some clones in this sample may be carry-over from other donors' samples. Both conserved end residues are part of each CDR3. D genes are given only for firm matches. Only part of the rows carry a size: once, few, many, or a class if the clone is expanded.

cdr3_nt cdr3_aa j_call clone_size v_call d_call
TGTGCCAGCACCCCAATCCGGGGGGAGCTGTTTTTT CASTPIRGELFF TRBJ2-2 . TRBV5-8 .
TGTGCCTCAGGGGGGGCGACGGGCTACACCTTC CASGGATGYTF TRBJ1-2 . TRBV28 TRBD1
TGTGCCAGCAGCTTGCCCTTAAACACTGAAGCTTTCTTT CASSLPLNTEAFF TRBJ1-1 . TRBV7-9 .
TGTGCCAGCAGATCCGGGACGATGTTTAATGAGCAGTTCTTC CASRSGTMFNEQFF TRBJ2-1 . TRBV5-4 .
TGTGCCAGCAGCCCGAGGGAATTTGTGGCCTACACCTTC CASSPREFVAYTF TRBJ1-2 . TRBV7-2 .
TGTGCCAGCAGTTACTCGCCACAGGGTCAGCCCCAGCATTTT CASSYSPQGQPQHF TRBJ1-5 . TRBV6-6 .
TGCAGCGTTGAAGGTGACCATTATGGCTACACCTTC CSVEGDHYGYTF TRBJ1-2 . TRBV29-1 .
TGTGCCAGCAGCGACACCTCGGGCAGGGGGCATGGAGAGACCCAGTACTTC CASSDTSGRGHGETQYF TRBJ2-5 . TRBV7-9 TRBD1
TGCGCCAGCAGCTTGGGGGCTAGCGGGAGCGATGAGCAGTTCTTC CASSLGASGSDEQFF TRBJ2-1 . TRBV5-1 TRBD2
TGTGCCAGCAGCCAAGACTGGATCCGGGACAGGGAGACCCCCTATGGCTACACCTTC CASSQDWIRDRETPYGYTF TRBJ1-2 . TRBV4-2 TRBD1
TGTGCCAGCAGCCTGGACAGGGTTTACAATGAGCAGTTCTTC CASSLDRVYNEQFF TRBJ2-1 once TRBV5-5 TRBD1
TGTGCCAGCAGTCTCGGGACAGCCTCCCACTATGGCTACACCTTC CASSLGTASHYGYTF TRBJ1-2 . TRBV6-5 TRBD1
TGTGCCAGCAGCTTATACGTTGGGGCGATGGGGACTGAAGCTTTCTTT CASSLYVGAMGTEAFF TRBJ1-1 once TRBV7-9 .
TGCGCCAGCAGCCCCACAGGTGGGGGAGGGGTTCAGCCCCAGCATTTT CASSPTGGGGVQPQHF TRBJ1-5 . TRBV4-1 .
TGCGCCAGCAGCTCCTCCGGGACTAGTCCCGGGGAGCTGTTTTTT CASSSSGTSPGELFF TRBJ2-2 few TRBV5-1 TRBD2
TGCGCCAGCAGCTGGACAGGGGATCCCTTGTCGGGAGAGCAGTACTTC CASSWTGDPLSGEQYF TRBJ2-7 once TRBV4-1 TRBD1
TGTGCCAGCAGGGGGGCGGGAAAGGACGAGCAGTACTTC CASRGAGKDEQYF TRBJ2-7 . TRBV2 .
TGTGCCAGTAGTACCGCTCAGGATTTTCACACTGAAGCTTTCTTT CASSTAQDFHTEAFF TRBJ1-1 . TRBV19 .
TGTGCCACCAGCATATCCAGCTCCTACAATGAGCAGTTCTTC CATSISSSYNEQFF TRBJ2-1 . TRBV15 .
TGTGCCAGCAGAGAAGGGAGTGGGACTGAAGCTTTCTTT CASREGSGTEAFF TRBJ1-1 . TRBV2 .
TGTGCCTGGAGTTGGGGGATTAATGAAAAACTGTTTTTT CAWSWGINEKLFF TRBJ1-4 . TRBV30 .
TGTGCCAGCAGCGCTAGACTAGCGGGAGGCGGCACCGGGGAGCTGTTTTTT CASSARLAGGGTGELFF TRBJ2-2 once TRBV5-6 TRBD2
TGTGCCTGGTCCCCCGACGAGAACACTGAAGCTTTCTTT CAWSPDENTEAFF TRBJ1-1 . TRBV30 .
TGCGCCAGCAGCCAAGATCGACAGGACACCTACGAGCAGTACTTC CASSQDRQDTYEQYF TRBJ2-7 . TRBV4-3 .
TGCAGCGTTGAGGGACGAGGACAGAGCTCCTACGAGCAGTACTTC CSVEGRGQSSYEQYF TRBJ2-7 . TRBV29-1 .
TGTGCCAGCCTTGACCGAGCGTACAAAGAGGAGACCCAGTACTTC CASLDRAYKEETQYF TRBJ2-5 . TRBV6-9 .
TGTGCCAGCAGTTCACCGGGACAAGGGGGTTCTGGGGCCAACGTCCTGACTTTC CASSSPGQGGSGANVLTF TRBJ2-6 . TRBV28 .
TGTGCCAGCAGCTTAGCACCCCTTGAGGGGCCCTACGAGCAGTACTTC CASSLAPLEGPYEQYF TRBJ2-7 . TRBV7-6 .
TGTGCCAGCAGTCCAAGGGGCCGACAGGCAGTCATGGCTTTCTTT CASSPRGRQAVMAFF TRBJ1-1 once TRBV28 .
TGTGCCAGCAGCTTAGACCGGCGGAATGAGCAGTTCTTC CASSLDRRNEQFF TRBJ2-1 once TRBV11-2 .
TGCGCCAGCAGCCTCGGACTAGCCACCCCCTCCTACGAGCAGTACTTC CASSLGLATPSYEQYF TRBJ2-7 . TRBV5-1 TRBD2
TGTGCCACTAGGGGGCCGGACAGGGTTGGCGGCTACACCTTC CATRGPDRVGGYTF TRBJ1-2 . TRBV28 TRBD1
TGCGCCAGCAGCCCTACGACTAGCAATGAGCAGTTCTTC CASSPTTSNEQFF TRBJ2-1 . TRBV4-3 .
TGTGCCAGCAGCCCATACAATGAGCAGTTCTTC CASSPYNEQFF TRBJ2-1 few TRBV7-2 .
TGCGCCAGCAGCGTCTCAGGGGGGAGCTATGGCTACACCTTC CASSVSGGSYGYTF TRBJ1-2 . TRBV5-1 TRBD1
TGTGCCAGCAGTTTATTTAGGGTTGGCGAGACCCAGTACTTC CASSLFRVGETQYF TRBJ2-5 . TRBV28 .
TGTGCCAGCTCACCACTAGCGGGAGGTTCAGAGACCCAGTACTTC CASSPLAGGSETQYF TRBJ2-5 . TRBV18 TRBD2
TGTGCCAGCAGCTTACGTGTCGGGCGGACATTGGATGAAAAACTGTTTTTT CASSLRVGRTLDEKLFF TRBJ1-4 . TRBV11-2 .
TGCGCCAGCAGCTTGGGGCAGGGGTCCACAGATACGCAGTATTTT CASSLGQGSTDTQYF TRBJ2-3 . TRBV5-1 .
TGCAGCCCCCCCGGGGACAGGGGTGGCAATGAGCAGTTCTTC CSPPGDRGGNEQFF TRBJ2-1 . TRBV29-1 TRBD1
TGTGCCGCTCATCGACTGCACCAAGAGACCCAGTACTTC CAAHRLHQETQYF TRBJ2-5 . TRBV2 .
TGTGCCATAGGAAGGAGCCAGAGCTACGAGCAGTACTTC CAIGRSQSYEQYF TRBJ2-7 . TRBV6-5 .
TGTGCCAGTAGTATCCACACAACTTCGAGACAAGAGACCCAGTACTTC CASSIHTTSRQETQYF TRBJ2-5 . TRBV19 .
TGTGCCACCGAACCGGGACAGGGATACGGCGAGCAGTACTTC CATEPGQGYGEQYF TRBJ2-7 . TRBV10-3 TRBD1
TGTGCCAGCGAGCCGGTACCGAACACTGAAGCTTTCTTT CASEPVPNTEAFF TRBJ1-1 . TRBV7-3 .
TGTGCCAGCACAAGACTAGTCACCGGGGAGCTGTTTTTT CASTRLVTGELFF TRBJ2-2 . TRBV28 .
TGTGCCAGCAGCTTAACCGGTGGCGCGGCCCCCGATACGCAGTATTTT CASSLTGGAAPDTQYF TRBJ2-3 once TRBV7-3 .
TGCGCCAGCAGCTTGGCGGGAGCGGCCTACAATGAGCAGTTCTTC CASSLAGAAYNEQFF TRBJ2-1 . TRBV5-1 .
TGTGCCAGCTCACCAAGTCAGGGGGCCAAAAACATTCAGTACTTC CASSPSQGAKNIQYF TRBJ2-4 . TRBV18 .
TGTGCCAGCAGTTTACGGACCTACGAGCAGTACTTC CASSLRTYEQYF TRBJ2-7 few TRBV28 .
TGTGCCAGCAGTGCGATCCACTCAGACACTGAAGCTTTCTTT CASSAIHSDTEAFF TRBJ1-1 . TRBV6-1 .
TGCGCCAGCAGTGAGTCGATAGGGGGACTAGCGGTCTACAATGAGCAGTTCTTC CASSESIGGLAVYNEQFF TRBJ2-1 . TRBV10-2 TRBD2